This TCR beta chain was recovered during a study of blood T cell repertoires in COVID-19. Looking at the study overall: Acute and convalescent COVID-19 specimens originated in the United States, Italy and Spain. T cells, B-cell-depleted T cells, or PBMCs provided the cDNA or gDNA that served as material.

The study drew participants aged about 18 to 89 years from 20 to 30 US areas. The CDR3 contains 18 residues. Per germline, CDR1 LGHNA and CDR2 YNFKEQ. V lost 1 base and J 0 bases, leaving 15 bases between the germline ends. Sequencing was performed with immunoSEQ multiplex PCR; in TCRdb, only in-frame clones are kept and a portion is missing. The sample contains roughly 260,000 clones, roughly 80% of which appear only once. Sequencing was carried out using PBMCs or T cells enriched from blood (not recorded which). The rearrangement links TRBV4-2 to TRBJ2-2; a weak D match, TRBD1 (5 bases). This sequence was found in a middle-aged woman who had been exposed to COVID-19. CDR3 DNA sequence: TGTGCCAGCAGCCAAGGTCTGAGGCAGGGCTCGAACACCGGGGAGCTGTTTTTT. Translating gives CASSQGLRQGSNTGELFF.